The clone carrying this TCR beta chain was counted many times. Its antigen remains unknown. The sample belongs to a study of T-cell reconstitution after alpha-beta-depleted transplantation in children. Study conclusions and caveats: Counts and diversity of T cells one year after transplant came mostly from newly produced T cells.

Unique molecular identifiers were used in preparing the TCRbeta library. TCRdb reprocessed the PCR reads via MiXCR and lists one record per CDR3 protein. The repertoire holds hundreds of thousands of distinct CDR3 sequences, with roughly 24% as singletons. The CDR3 runs to 15 residues. V was trimmed by 3 bases and J by 0 bases, leaving 11 bases between them. The germline V gene has CDR1 SGHKS and CDR2 YYEKEE (reference sequence). The rearrangement links TRBV5-5 to TRBJ2-3; D ambiguous. This receptor was taken from a boy younger than two who had a stem cell transplant for acute myeloid leukemia, so the T cells may come from the graft donor. This specimen was PBMCs, mostly from graft donor cells, taken 360 days after TCRalphabeta/CD19-depleted stem cell transplant. CDR3 in DNA: TGTGCCAGCAGCTCTACTGATCTAAGCACAGATACGCAGTATTTT. Residues: CASSSTDLSTDTQYF.